The T cell receptor beta chain under discussion was sequenced for a study of brain T cells in children with intractable seizures. Only cases whose brain tissue showed the highest T cell transcript signatures were sequenced. The CDR3 extends over 16 amino acids. CDR1 SGHAT and CDR2 FQNNGV come from the germline V gene. Deletions cut 1 base from V and 2 bases from J, with 15 bases between. Method: immunoSEQ multiplex PCR; TCRdb's copy keeps in-frame clones and lacks some. The data contain some 76,000 clones, 90% to 95% of them singletons. The chain carries TRBV11-2 and TRBJ2-7; D possibly corresponds to TRBD1 (5 bases). The clonotype comes from a boy younger than two with tuberous sclerosis and intractable seizures. Sequenced here: peripheral blood, sampled at surgery. CDR3 nucleotide sequence: TGTGCCAGCAGCTTAGGTACAGGTGTTCGCCCCTACGAGCAGTACTTC. Encoded protein: CASSLGTGVRPYEQYF.